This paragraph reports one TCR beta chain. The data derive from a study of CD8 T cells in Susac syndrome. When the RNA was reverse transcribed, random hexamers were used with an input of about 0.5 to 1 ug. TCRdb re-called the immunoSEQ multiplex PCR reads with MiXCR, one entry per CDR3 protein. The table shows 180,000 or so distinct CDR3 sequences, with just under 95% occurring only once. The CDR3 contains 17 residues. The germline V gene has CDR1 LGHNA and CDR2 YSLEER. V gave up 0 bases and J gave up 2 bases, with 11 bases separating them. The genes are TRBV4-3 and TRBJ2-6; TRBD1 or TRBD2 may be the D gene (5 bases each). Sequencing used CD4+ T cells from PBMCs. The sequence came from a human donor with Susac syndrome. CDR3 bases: TGCGCCAGCAGCCAAGAGAGGGGTAAGGCTGGGGCCAACGTCCTGACTTTC. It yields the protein CASSQERGKAGANVLTF.